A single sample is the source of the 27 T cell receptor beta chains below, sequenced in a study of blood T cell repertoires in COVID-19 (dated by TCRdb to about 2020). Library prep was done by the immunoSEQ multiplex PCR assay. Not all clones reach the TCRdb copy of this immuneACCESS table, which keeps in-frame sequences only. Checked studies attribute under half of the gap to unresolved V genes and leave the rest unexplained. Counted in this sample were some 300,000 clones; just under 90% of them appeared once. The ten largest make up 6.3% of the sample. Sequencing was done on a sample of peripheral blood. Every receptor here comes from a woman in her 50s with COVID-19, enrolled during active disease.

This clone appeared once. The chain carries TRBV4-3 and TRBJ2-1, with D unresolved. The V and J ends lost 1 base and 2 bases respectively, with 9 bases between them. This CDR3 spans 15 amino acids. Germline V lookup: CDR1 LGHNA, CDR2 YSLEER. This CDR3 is CASSQANYPYNEQFF. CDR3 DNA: TGCGCCAGCAGCCAAGCCAACTACCCCTACAATGAGCAGTTCTTC.

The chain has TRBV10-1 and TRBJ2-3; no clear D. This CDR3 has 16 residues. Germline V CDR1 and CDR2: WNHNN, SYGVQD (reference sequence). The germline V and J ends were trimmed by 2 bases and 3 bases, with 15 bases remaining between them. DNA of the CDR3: TGCGCCAGCAGTGAGGTTAAGGCGGTGGGTACAGATACGCAGTATTTT. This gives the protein CASSEVKAVGTDTQYF.

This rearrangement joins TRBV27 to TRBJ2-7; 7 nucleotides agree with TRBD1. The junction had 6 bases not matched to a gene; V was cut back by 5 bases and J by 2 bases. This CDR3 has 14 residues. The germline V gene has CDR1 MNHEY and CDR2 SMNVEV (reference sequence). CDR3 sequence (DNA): TGTGCCAGCAGTCGGCGGACAGGACCCTACGAGCAGTACTTC. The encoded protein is CASSRRTGPYEQYF.

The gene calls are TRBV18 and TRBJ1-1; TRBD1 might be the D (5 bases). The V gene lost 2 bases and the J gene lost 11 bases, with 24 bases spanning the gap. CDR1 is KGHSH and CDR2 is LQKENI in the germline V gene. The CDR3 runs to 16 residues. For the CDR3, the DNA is TGTGCCAGCTCACCAGACGGAAACTCGTACAGGTCGTATGCTTTCTTT. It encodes CASSPDGNSYRSYAFF. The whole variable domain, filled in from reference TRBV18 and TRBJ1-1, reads NAGVMQNPRHLVRRRGQEARLRCSPMKGHSHVYWYRQLPEEGLKFMVYLQKENIIDESGMPKERFSAEFPKEGPSILRIQQVVRGDSAAYFCASSPDGNSYRSYAFFGQGTRLTVV.

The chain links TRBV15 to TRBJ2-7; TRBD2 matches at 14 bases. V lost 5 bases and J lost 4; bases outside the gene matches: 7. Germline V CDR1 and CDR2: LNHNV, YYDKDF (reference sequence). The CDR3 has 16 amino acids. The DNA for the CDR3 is TGTGCCACCAGCCTCCCGACTAGCGGGAGGGCTTACGAGCAGTACTTC. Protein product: CATSLPTSGRAYEQYF.

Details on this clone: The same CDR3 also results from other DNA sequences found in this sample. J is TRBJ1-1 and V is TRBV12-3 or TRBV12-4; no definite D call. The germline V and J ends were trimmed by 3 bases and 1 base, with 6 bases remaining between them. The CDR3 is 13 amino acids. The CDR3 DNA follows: TGTGCCAGCAGTTTTACTGGGAACACTGAAGCTTTCTTT. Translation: CASSFTGNTEAFF.

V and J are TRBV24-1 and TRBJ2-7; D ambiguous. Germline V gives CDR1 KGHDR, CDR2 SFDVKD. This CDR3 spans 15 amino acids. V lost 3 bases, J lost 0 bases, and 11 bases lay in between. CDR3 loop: CATSDTTPISYEQYF. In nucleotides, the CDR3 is TGTGCCACCAGTGATACGACTCCGATCTCCTACGAGCAGTACTTC.

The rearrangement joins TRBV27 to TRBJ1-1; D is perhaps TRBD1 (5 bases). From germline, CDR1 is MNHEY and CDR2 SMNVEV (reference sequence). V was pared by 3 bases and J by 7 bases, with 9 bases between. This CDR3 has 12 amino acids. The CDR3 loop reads CASSLAGVEAFF. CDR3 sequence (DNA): TGTGCCAGCAGTTTGGCGGGGGTTGAAGCTTTCTTT.

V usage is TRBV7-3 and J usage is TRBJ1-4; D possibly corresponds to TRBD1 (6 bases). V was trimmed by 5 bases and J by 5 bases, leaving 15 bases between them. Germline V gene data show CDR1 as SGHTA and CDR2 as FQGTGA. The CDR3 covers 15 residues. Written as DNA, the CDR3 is TGTGCCAGCAGCGCCTCAGGGGCGATCAATGAAAAACTGTTTTTT. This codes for CASSASGAINEKLFF.

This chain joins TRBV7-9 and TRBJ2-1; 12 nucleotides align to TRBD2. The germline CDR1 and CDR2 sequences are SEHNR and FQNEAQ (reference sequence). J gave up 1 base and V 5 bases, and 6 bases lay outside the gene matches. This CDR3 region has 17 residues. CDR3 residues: CASSRGTSGPSYNEQFF. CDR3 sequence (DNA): TGTGCCAGCAGCCGCGGGACTAGCGGGCCTTCCTACAATGAGCAGTTCTTC.

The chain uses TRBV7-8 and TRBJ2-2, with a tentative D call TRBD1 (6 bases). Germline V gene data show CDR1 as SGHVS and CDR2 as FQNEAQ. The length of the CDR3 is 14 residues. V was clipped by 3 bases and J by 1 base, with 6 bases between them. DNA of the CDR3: TGTGCCAGCAGCTTGGACAGGAACACCGGGGAGCTGTTTTTT. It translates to CASSLDRNTGELFF.

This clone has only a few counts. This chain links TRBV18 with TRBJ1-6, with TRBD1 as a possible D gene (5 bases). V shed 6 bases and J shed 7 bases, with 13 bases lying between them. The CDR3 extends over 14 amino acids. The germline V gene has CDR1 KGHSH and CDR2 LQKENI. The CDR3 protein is CASSQDRKNSPLHF. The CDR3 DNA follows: TGTGCCAGCTCTCAAGACAGAAAAAATTCACCCCTCCACTTT.

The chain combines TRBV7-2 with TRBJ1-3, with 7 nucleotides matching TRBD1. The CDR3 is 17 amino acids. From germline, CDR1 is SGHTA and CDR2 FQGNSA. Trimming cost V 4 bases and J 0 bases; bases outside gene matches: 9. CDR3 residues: CASSSHSGTDSGNTIYF. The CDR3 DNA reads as TGTGCCAGCAGCTCCCACTCCGGGACAGACTCTGGAAACACCATATATTTT.

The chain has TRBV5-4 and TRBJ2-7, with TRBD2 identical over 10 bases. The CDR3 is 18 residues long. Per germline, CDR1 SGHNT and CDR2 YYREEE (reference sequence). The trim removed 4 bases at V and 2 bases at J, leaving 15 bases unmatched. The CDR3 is CASSGVGLAGASAYEQYF. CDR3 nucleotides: TGTGCCAGCAGCGGCGTGGGCCTAGCGGGAGCTTCGGCCTACGAGCAGTACTTC.

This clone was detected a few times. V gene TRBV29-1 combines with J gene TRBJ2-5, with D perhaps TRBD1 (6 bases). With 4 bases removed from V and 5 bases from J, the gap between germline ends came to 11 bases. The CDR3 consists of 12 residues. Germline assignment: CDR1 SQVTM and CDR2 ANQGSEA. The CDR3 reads CSVAAGAETQYF. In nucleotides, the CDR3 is TGCAGCGTTGCGGCAGGGGCCGAGACCCAGTACTTC.

The CDR3 DNA is TGTGCCAGCAGTACGGGAGATGTAGATACGCAGTATTTT. Amino acids: CASSTGDVDTQYF. This rearrangement joins TRBV6-5 to TRBJ2-3, with a possible D match to TRBD2 (6 bases). Trimming cost V 5 bases and J 5 bases, with 11 bases left between them. Germline loops: CDR1 MNHEY, CDR2 SVGAGI. The CDR3 has 13 amino acids.

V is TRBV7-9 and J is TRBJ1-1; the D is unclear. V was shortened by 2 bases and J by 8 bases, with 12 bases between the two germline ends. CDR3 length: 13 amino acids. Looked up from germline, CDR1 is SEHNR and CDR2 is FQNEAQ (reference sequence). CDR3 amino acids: CASSLISSREAFF. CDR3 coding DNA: TGTGCCAGCAGCTTAATATCCTCCAGGGAAGCTTTCTTT.

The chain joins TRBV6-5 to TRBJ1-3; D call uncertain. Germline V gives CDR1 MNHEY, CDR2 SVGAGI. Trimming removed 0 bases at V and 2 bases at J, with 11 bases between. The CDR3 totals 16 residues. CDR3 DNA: TGTGCCAGCAGTTACTCCGCGGGTCTTACTGGAAACACCATATATTTT. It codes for CASSYSAGLTGNTIYF.

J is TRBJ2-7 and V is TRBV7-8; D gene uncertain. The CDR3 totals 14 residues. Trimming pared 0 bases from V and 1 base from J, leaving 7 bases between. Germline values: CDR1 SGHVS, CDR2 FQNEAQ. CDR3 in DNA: TGTGCCAGCAGCTTAGCGCCAGGTTCCTACGAGCAGTACTTC. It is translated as CASSLAPGSYEQYF. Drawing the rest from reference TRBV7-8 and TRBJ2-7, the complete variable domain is GAGVSQSPRYKVAKRGQDVALRCDPISGHVSLFWYQQALGQGPEFLTYFQNEAQLDKSGLPSDRFFAERPEGSVSTLKIQRTQQEDSAVYLCASSLAPGSYEQYFGPGTRLTVT.

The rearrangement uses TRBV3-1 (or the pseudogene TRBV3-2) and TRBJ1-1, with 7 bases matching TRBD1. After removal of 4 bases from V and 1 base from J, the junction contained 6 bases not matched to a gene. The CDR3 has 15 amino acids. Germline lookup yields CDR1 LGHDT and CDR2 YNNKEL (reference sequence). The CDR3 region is CASSRQGTQNTEAFF. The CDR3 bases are TGTGCCAGCAGCCGACAGGGTACGCAGAACACTGAAGCTTTCTTT.

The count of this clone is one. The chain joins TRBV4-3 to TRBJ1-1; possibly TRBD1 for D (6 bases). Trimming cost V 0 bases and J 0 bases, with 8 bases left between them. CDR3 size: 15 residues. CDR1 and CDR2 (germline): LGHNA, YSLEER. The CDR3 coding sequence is TGCGCCAGCAGCCAAGATGGACAGCTGAACACTGAAGCTTTCTTT. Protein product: CASSQDGQLNTEAFF.

CDR3 protein: CASRRQGFEQYF. The CDR3 DNA reads TGTGCCAGCAGGAGACAGGGTTTCGAGCAGTACTTC. The chain uses TRBV12-3 or TRBV12-4 and TRBJ2-7; 7 bases fit TRBD1. This CDR3 is 12 amino acids long. After removal of 6 bases from V and 6 bases from J, the junction contained 5 bases not matched to a gene.

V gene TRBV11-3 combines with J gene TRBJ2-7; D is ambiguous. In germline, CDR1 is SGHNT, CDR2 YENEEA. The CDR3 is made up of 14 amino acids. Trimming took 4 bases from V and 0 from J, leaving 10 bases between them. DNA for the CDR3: TGTGCCAGCAGCTCTGTCGGTAGCTCCTACGAGCAGTACTTC. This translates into CASSSVGSSYEQYF.

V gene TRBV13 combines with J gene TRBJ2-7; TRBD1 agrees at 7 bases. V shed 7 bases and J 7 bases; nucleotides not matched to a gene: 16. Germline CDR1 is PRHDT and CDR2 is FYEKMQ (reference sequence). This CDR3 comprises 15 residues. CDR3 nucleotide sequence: TGTGCCAGCAAAGAAGAGGGACAGAGATCTCGAGAGCAGTACTTC. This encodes CASKEEGQRSREQYF.

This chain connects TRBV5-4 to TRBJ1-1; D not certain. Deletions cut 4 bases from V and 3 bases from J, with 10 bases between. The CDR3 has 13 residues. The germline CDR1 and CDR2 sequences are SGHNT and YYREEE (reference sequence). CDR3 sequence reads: CASSPGWDTEAFF. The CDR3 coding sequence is TGTGCCAGCAGCCCGGGGTGGGACACTGAAGCTTTCTTT.

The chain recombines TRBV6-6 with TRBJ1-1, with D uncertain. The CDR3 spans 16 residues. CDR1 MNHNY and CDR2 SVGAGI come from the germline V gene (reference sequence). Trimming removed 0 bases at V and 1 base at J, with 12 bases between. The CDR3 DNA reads TGTGCCAGCAGTTACTCGAGGCAGGCGGGGAACACTGAAGCTTTCTTT. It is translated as CASSYSRQAGNTEAFF.

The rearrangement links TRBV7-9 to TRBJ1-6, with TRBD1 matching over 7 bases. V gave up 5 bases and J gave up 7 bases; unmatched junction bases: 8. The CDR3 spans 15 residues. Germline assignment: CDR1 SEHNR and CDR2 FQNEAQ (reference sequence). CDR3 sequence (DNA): TGTGCCAGCAGCCAGGAGACAGGGTCGAATTCACCCCTCCACTTT. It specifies CASSQETGSNSPLHF.